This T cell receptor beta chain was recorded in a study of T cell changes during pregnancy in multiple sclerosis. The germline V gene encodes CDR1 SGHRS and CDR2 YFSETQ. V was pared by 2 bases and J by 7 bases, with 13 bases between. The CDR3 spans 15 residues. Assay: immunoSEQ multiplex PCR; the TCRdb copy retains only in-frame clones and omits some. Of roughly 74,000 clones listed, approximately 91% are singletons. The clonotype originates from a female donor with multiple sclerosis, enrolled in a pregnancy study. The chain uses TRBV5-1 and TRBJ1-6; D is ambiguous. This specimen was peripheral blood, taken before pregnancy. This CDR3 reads CASSFSDGLNSPLHF. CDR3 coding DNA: TGCGCCAGCAGCTTTTCGGACGGACTAAATTCACCCCTCCACTTT.